The present entry profiles one T cell receptor (beta chain) with its context. What it recognizes is unknown. Documented treatment: oral pan-JAK inhibitor, 5-10 mg twice daily. This sample is drawn from a study of CD8+ T cells in alopecia areata. The germline V gene encodes CDR1 MDHEN and CDR2 SYDVKM. V was clipped by 8 bases and J by 1 base; unmatched bases: 7. The CDR3 covers 14 residues. RNA, once extracted, was reverse transcribed into cDNA for use as the sequencing template. This table comes from immunoSEQ multiplex PCR, and its TCRdb copy is limited to in-frame clones, with some not included. The sample contains under 350,000 clones, 55% to 70% of which appear only once. Broader study findings: Mice showed clearer TCR sharing than patients did, a gap that was possibly HLA-related.

This chain joins TRBV28 and TRBJ1-1; 7 bases align to TRBD1. This specimen was CD4+ T cells sorted from blood, taken at week 24, from a patient treated with tofacitinib. The receptor was isolated from a human donor with alopecia areata. The CDR3 DNA reads as TGTGCCAGCGGAATACAGGGGCGGAACACTGAAGCTTTCTTT. This translates into CASGIQGRNTEAFF.